This T cell receptor beta chain was recorded in a study of radiotherapy plus CTLA-4 blockade in lung cancer. At the level of the study: Disease control reached around 30%, with objective responses in under 20%.

As concerns this clone: Its antigen is still unknown.

The V end was cut by 5 bases, the J end by 4 bases, with 12 bases between. Germline V lookup: CDR1 SGHAT, CDR2 FQNNGV. The CDR3 contains 14 residues. TCRdb keeps only in-frame clones here, not all; method: immunoSEQ multiplex PCR. Of approximately 52,000 clones in the sample, 65% to 85% were seen once. The study treated chemo-refractory metastatic non-small-cell lung cancer patients with focal radiation plus ipilimumab CTLA-4 blockade. General observations from the study: Strongest reported response predictors: early blood clone changes and post-radiation interferon-beta. Peripheral blood showed expansion of tumor-derived TCR clones after radiotherapy and ipilimumab.

The rearrangement joins TRBV11-2 to TRBJ1-5, with D maybe TRBD1 (5 bases). This sequence originates from a human donor with non-small cell lung cancer whose response to radiotherapy plus ipilimumab could not be evaluated. The sample in question was peripheral blood, obtained from a patient treated with radiotherapy plus ipilimumab. The CDR3 DNA sequence: TGTGCCAGCAGCACTGCCTCAGGGAATCAGCCCCAGCATTTT. Amino acids: CASSTASGNQPQHF.